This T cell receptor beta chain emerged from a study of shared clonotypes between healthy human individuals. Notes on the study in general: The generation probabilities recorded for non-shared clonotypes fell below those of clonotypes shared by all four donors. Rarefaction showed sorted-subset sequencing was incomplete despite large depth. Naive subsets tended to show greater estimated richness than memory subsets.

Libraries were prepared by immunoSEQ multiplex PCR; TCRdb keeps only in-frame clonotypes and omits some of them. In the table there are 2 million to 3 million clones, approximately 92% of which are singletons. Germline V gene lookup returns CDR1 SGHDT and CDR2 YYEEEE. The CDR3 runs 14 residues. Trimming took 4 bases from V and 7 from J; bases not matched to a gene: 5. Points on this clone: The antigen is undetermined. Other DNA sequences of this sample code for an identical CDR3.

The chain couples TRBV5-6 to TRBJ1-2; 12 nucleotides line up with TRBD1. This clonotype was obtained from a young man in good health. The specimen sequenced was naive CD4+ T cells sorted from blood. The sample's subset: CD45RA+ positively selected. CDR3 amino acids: CASSRDRGRGGYTF. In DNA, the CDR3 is TGTGCCAGCAGCAGGGACAGGGGGCGAGGTGGCTACACCTTC.